This TCR beta chain was sequenced in a study of molecular identifiers for immune sequencing clone quantification. One entry per CDR3 protein, called by TCRdb with MiXCR from the PCR reads. Among some 97,000 distinct CDR3 sequences listed, less than 25% were seen once. Details on this clonotype: The target antigen is unknown. A single base separates this from a much larger clone, so it may be a read error.

Findings and caveats of the study: Clones above 20 RNA copies held over 97% of effector molecules, under 1% in naive cells.

V was trimmed by 4 bases and J by 5 bases, leaving 12 bases between them. The length of the CDR3 is 13 residues. CDR1 is LNHDA, CDR2 SQIVND, per germline (reference sequence). This TCR was sampled from a human donor in good health. Some libraries in this study had Jurkat cell RNA spiked in. V is TRBV19 and J is TRBJ2-7, with D tentatively TRBD1 or TRBD2 (5 bases each). Sequencing was done on a sample of naive CD8+ T cells from blood, with Jurkat cell RNA spiked in. The sample's subset: FACS-sorted CD8+CD4-CCR7+CD45RA+ naive T cells. CDR3 loop: CASSTPEGNEQYF. Written as DNA, the CDR3 is TGTGCCAGTAGTACCCCAGAGGGGAACGAGCAGTACTTC. The variable domain in full, with the rest retrieved from reference TRBV19 and TRBJ2-7, is DGGITQSPKYLFRKEGQNVTLSCEQNLNHDAMYWYRQDPGQGLRLIYYSQIVNDFQKGDIAEGYSVSREKKESFPLTVTSAQKNPTAFYLCASSTPEGNEQYFGPGTRLTVT.